The 13 T cell receptor beta chains in this list originate from one sample, sequenced in a study of beta chain features in type 1 diabetes. Expressed TCRB transcripts were sequenced after all isolated RNA was converted to cDNA. Only in-frame clones appear in the TCRdb table, and some are missing; sequencing was by immunoSEQ multiplex PCR. The table lists almost 350,000 clones, 8% of them singletons. The sample taken for sequencing was central memory CD4+ T cells from blood. These receptors were obtained from a woman aged 18-29 years in good health.

This clone showed up many times. The junction departs from the called germline gene at one end, perhaps through a read error. The gene calls are TRBV7-7 and TRBJ2-2; 11 bases map to TRBD1. This CDR3 spans 15 amino acids. Germline values: CDR1 SSHAT, CDR2 FNYEAQ (reference sequence). CDR3 DNA sequence: TGTGCTAGCAGCCCCGGGACAGGGGGTACCGGGGAGCTGTTTTTT. Its translation is CASSPGTGGTGELFF.

The table lists this clone with a few counts. In the same sample, other DNA sequences code for this CDR3. This chain connects TRBV19 to TRBJ1-5; D is ambiguous. The CDR3 runs to 14 residues. Germline V gene sequence: CDR1 LNHDA, CDR2 SQIVND (reference sequence). V was pared by 1 base and J by 1 base, with 5 bases between. The CDR3 sequence: CASSIVGSNQPQHF. CDR3 DNA sequence: TGTGCCAGTAGTATAGTAGGCAGCAATCAGCCCCAGCATTTT.

The V gene is TRBV4-2, the J gene TRBJ1-1, with a possible D match to TRBD1 (5 bases). The length of the CDR3 is 17 residues. V lost 8 bases and J 1 base, leaving 23 bases between the germline ends. The germline V gene encodes CDR1 LGHNA and CDR2 YNFKEQ. The CDR3 DNA is TGTGCCAGCGCTCCGGGGTGGGGGGTCTCCCCGAACACTGAAGCTTTCTTT. It codes for CASAPGWGVSPNTEAFF.

The rearrangement links TRBV14 to TRBJ1-1; 11 bases align to TRBD1. V gave up 9 bases and J gave up 4 bases; unmatched junction bases: 4. The germline gives CDR1 SGHDN, CDR2 FVKESK. CDR3 length: 13 amino acids. The CDR3 coding sequence is TGTGCCAGTACGGGACAGGGGGGCACTGAAGCTTTCTTT. Amino acid sequence: CASTGQGGTEAFF.

At least ten counts were recorded for this clone. The chain recombines TRBV11-2 with TRBJ1-1; no reliable D call. Germline V gives CDR1 SGHAT, CDR2 FQNNGV. The CDR3 has 11 amino acids. Trimming took off 5 bases at V and 1 base at J, with 2 bases between the two ends. The CDR3: CASSQNTEAFF. In DNA, the CDR3 is TGTGCCAGCAGCCAGAACACTGAAGCTTTCTTT.

Points on this clone: A read error may be the cause here, since a much bigger clone is one base away. The sample has other DNA sequences that encode this CDR3 too. The chain carries TRBV7-2 and TRBJ2-3, with a tentative D call TRBD1 (5 bases). V was cut by 0 bases and J by 1 base, with 5 bases left in between. Germline V lookup: CDR1 SGHTA, CDR2 FQGNSA. The length of the CDR3 is 14 residues. The CDR3 loop reads CASSLAGGTDTQYF. The CDR3 bases are TGTGCCAGCAGCTTAGCAGGGGGCACAGATACGCAGTATTTT. The full variable domain, with the rest looked up from reference TRBV7-2 and TRBJ2-3, is GAGVSQSPSNKVTEKGKDVELRCDPISGHTALYWYRQSLGQGLEFLIYFQGNSAPDKSGLPSDRFSAERTGGSVSTLTIQRTQQEDSAVYLCASSLAGGTDTQYFGPGTRLTVL.

This clone was detected only a few times. The rearrangement links TRBV18 to TRBJ2-2; D possibly matches TRBD1 or TRBD2 (5 bases each). Germline CDR1 and CDR2: KGHSH and LQKENI. CDR3 size: 20 residues. V was clipped by 3 bases and J by 1 base, with 24 bases between them. The CDR3 reads CASSPNPGRARGQNTGELFF. The CDR3 DNA reads TGTGCCAGCTCACCGAATCCGGGACGGGCCCGAGGCCAGAACACCGGGGAGCTGTTTTTT.

V usage is TRBV7-3 and J usage is TRBJ2-3, with a tentative D call TRBD1 (6 bases). The germline V and J ends were trimmed by 4 bases and 5 bases, with 10 bases remaining between them. Germline V gene data show CDR1 as SGHTA and CDR2 as FQGTGA. The CDR3 totals 13 residues. CDR3 sequence (DNA): TGTGCCAGCAGCTCAGGGGACCGAGATACGCAGTATTTT. It encodes CASSSGDRDTQYF.

In its sample, this clone was seen a few times. The rearrangement joins TRBV6-6 to TRBJ1-5; TRBD1 is a possible D gene (5 bases). The CDR3 runs 15 residues. Germline loops: CDR1 MNHNY, CDR2 SVGAGI (reference sequence). V gave up 6 bases and J gave up 7 bases, with 19 bases separating them. CDR3 sequence: CASSPSSAGRQPQHF. The CDR3 DNA follows: TGTGCCAGCAGCCCCTCGTCGGCAGGGAGACAGCCCCAGCATTTT.

This chain uses TRBV25-1 with TRBJ1-1; possibly TRBD1 for D (5 bases). Germline lookup yields CDR1 MGHDK and CDR2 SYGVNS. Trimming took off 0 bases at V and 7 bases at J, with 15 bases between the two ends. This CDR3 is 15 amino acids long. In DNA form, the CDR3 reads TGTGCCAGCAGTGAATACCCTGCAGGGCGGGGTGAAGCTTTCTTT. Its protein product is CASSEYPAGRGEAFF.

This clone has a count of ten or more. This chain connects TRBV6-6 to TRBJ2-1; D is ambiguous. This CDR3 has 12 residues. Trimming removed 6 bases from V and 9 bases from J, with 12 bases in between. CDR1 is MNHNY, CDR2 SVGAGI, per germline (reference sequence). In DNA form, the CDR3 reads TGTGCCAGCAGCCCGACGGCAAGTGAGCAGTTCTTC. Translated, it gives CASSPTASEQFF.

This clone came up many times. The V gene is TRBV27, the J gene TRBJ2-7; the match to TRBD2 covers 13 bases. The CDR3 is made up of 14 amino acids. The ends lost 3 bases at V and 7 bases at J; junction bases unmatched: 3. Germline V lookup: CDR1 MNHEY, CDR2 SMNVEV (reference sequence). The CDR3 loop reads CASSLRLAGGEQYF. CDR3 coding DNA: TGTGCCAGCAGTTTGAGACTAGCGGGAGGTGAGCAGTACTTC.

The table lists this clone with a few counts. The chain recombines TRBV5-1 with TRBJ2-7, with D perhaps matching TRBD2 (5 bases). This CDR3 region has 13 residues. V was pared by 4 bases and J by 0 bases, with 8 bases between. The germline gives CDR1 SGHRS, CDR2 YFSETQ. CDR3 coding DNA: TGCGCCAGCAGCCCGGACTTCTCCTACGAGCAGTACTTC. Translation: CASSPDFSYEQYF. The full variable domain, its missing parts supplied by reference TRBV5-1 and TRBJ2-7, is KAGVTQTPRYLIKTRGQQVTLSCSPISGHRSVSWYQQTPGQGLQFLFEYFSETQRNKGNFPGRFSGRQFSNSRSEMNVSTLELGDSALYLCASSPDFSYEQYFGPGTRLTVT.